A single sample is the source of the 5 T cell receptor beta chains below, sequenced in a study of T cells in Graves' hyperthyroidism and ophthalmopathy. There were TCR beta CDR3 regions amplified from RNA transcripts. First-round RT-PCR of the TCR CDR3 relied on the HTBI primer set. TCRdb reprocessed the multiplex PCR reads with MiXCR, giving one entry per CDR3 protein. This table has 450,000 to 550,000 distinct CDR3 sequences, around 24% appearing once. The sequenced material came from blood. The receptors were gathered from a woman aged 25 to 39 with Graves' ophthalmopathy.

At least ten counts were recorded for this clonotype. The chain combines TRBV19 with TRBJ1-2; 7 positions agree with TRBD1. The CDR3 extends over 14 amino acids. V gave up 7 bases and J gave up 3 bases; unmatched junction bases: 8. Per germline, CDR1 LNHDA and CDR2 SQIVND (reference sequence). CDR3 sequence (DNA): TGTGCCAGTACCACCGGACAGGCACACTATGGCTACACCTTC. As protein: CASTTGQAHYGYTF.

The V and J genes are TRBV6-5 and TRBJ1-1; TRBD1 agrees at 10 bases. J lost 7 bases, V lost 2 bases, and 4 bases had no gene match. There are 14 residues in the CDR3. CDR1 and CDR2 from the germline V gene are MNHEY and SVGAGI. CDR3 coding DNA: TGTGCCAGCAGTTACAGGGGGACAGGGGATGAAGCTTTCTTT. This gives the protein CASSYRGTGDEAFF.

V usage is TRBV7-8 and J usage is TRBJ2-7; D perhaps matches TRBD1 (6 bases). Per the germline V gene, CDR1 is SGHVS and CDR2 is FQNEAQ. Trimming pared 6 bases from V and 4 bases from J, leaving 19 bases between. This CDR3 region has 15 residues. Here the CDR3 DNA reads TGTGCCAGCAGTTCTGGGGGCAGGGTGAGATACGAGCAGTACTTC. Encoded protein: CASSSGGRVRYEQYF.

This chain uses TRBV12-3 or TRBV12-4 with TRBJ1-5; D might be TRBD1 (5 bases). The CDR3 spans 13 residues. V shed 11 bases and J shed 6 bases, with 17 bases lying between them. This chain's CDR3 is CAGAESGSQPQHF. Here the CDR3 DNA reads TGTGCCGGCGCGGAATCAGGGAGTCAGCCCCAGCATTTT.

This clonotype was seen many times. This sequence joins TRBV27 and TRBJ2-7; 15 nucleotides line up with TRBD2. CDR3 size: 19 residues. The J segment lost 3 bases and the V segment lost 3 bases, leaving 12 bases of the junction unmatched. The germline V gene has CDR1 MNHEY and CDR2 SMNVEV (reference sequence). DNA for the CDR3: TGTGCCAGCAGTTTTTGGACTAGCGGGGGGGCCCTTTATCGCTACGAGCAGTACTTC. This codes for CASSFWTSGGALYRYEQYF.